The sequence of this T cell receptor (beta chain) was determined in a study of blood T cell repertoires in COVID-19. Across the whole study: Sites in the United States, Italy and Spain provided acute and convalescent COVID-19 samples. In each case, the material was cDNA or gDNA derived from T cells, B-cell-depleted T cells, or PBMCs.

Between the trimmed V and J ends, which lost 2 bases and 5 bases, there was a span of 10 bases. The CDR3 is 14 residues long. Germline loops: CDR1 SGDLS, CDR2 YYNGEE. In the original analysis: Reference gene primer amplification gave nucleated cell count estimates. Profiled with immunoSEQ multiplex PCR; TCRdb holds only in-frame clones, not every one. V and J calls and clone size are as listed in that table; D and trimming were resolved from the DNA. The data contain under 200,000 clones, under 80% of them singletons. Specimen: peripheral blood. The origin of this receptor is a man in his 70s with acute or convalescent COVID-19. The chain has TRBV9 and TRBJ1-4, with a weak D call TRBD1 (5 bases). The DNA of the CDR3 is TGTGCCAGCAGCGTGAATGGGGGGAATGAAAAACTGTTTTTT. This gives the protein CASSVNGGNEKLFF.